These 25 T cell receptor beta chains were sequenced from one sample in a study of T cell repertoires in ileal Crohn's disease. Time point in this sample: proximal margin of the surgical specimen (macroscopically non-inflamed). This table comes from immunoSEQ multiplex PCR, and its TCRdb copy is limited to in-frame clones, with some not included. The sample shows about 7,200 clones, 70% to 85% of them seen only once. Sequencing input: ileal tissue. These receptors were taken from an adult with Crohn's disease.

The chain combines TRBV7-2 with TRBJ2-7; 8 bases agree with TRBD1. Germline V gives CDR1 SGHTA, CDR2 FQGNSA. The CDR3 covers 14 residues. V lost 4 bases, J lost 5 bases, and 7 bases stayed unmatched. CDR3 bases: TGTGCCAGCAGCTCTTCGACAGGGGTCCACGAGCAGTACTTC. Its protein is CASSSSTGVHEQYF.

The V call is TRBV5-4, the J call TRBJ2-1, with D possibly being TRBD1 or TRBD2 (5 bases each). V was shortened by 3 bases and J by 5 bases, with 12 bases between the two germline ends. The CDR3 runs to 14 residues. Germline V lookup: CDR1 SGHNT, CDR2 YYREEE (reference sequence). CDR3 nucleotides: TGTGCCAGCAGCTCCGCTTCGGGGCACAATGAGCAGTTCTTC. It yields the protein CASSSASGHNEQFF.

The rearrangement links TRBV4-1 to TRBJ1-2; D ambiguous. Germline CDR1 MGHRA, CDR2 YSYEKL. The CDR3 contains 15 residues. V lost 0 bases, J lost 2 bases, and 10 bases lay in between. The CDR3 spells CASSQELGRNYGYTF. CDR3 DNA sequence: TGCGCCAGCAGCCAAGAACTAGGGCGGAACTATGGCTACACCTTC.

The V gene is TRBV4-1, the J gene TRBJ2-2; TRBD1 matches at 7 bases. The V gene end was trimmed by 0 bases and the J gene end by 5 bases; junction bases not matched to a gene: 9. The CDR3 is made up of 17 amino acids. The germline V gene has CDR1 MGHRA and CDR2 YSYEKL. In DNA, the CDR3 is TGCGCCAGCAGCCAAGAAGAGTACAGGGGTAAGACCGGGGAGCTGTTTTTT. Amino acids: CASSQEEYRGKTGELFF.

V gene TRBV6-6 combines with J gene TRBJ1-1; no clear D. Trimming took 0 bases from V and 1 from J, leaving 6 bases between them. Germline V gene lookup returns CDR1 MNHNY and CDR2 SVGAGI (reference sequence). CDR3 length equals 14 residues. The CDR3 here is CASSYSQRNTEAFF. The DNA of the CDR3 is TGTGCCAGCAGTTACTCACAGAGGAACACTGAAGCTTTCTTT.

This CDR3 reads CASSLISPGNTIYF. DNA for the CDR3: TGTGCCAGCAGCTTAATCAGTCCCGGAAACACCATATATTTT. The chain carries TRBV7-6 and TRBJ1-3; D is undetermined. Trimming took off 2 bases at V and 4 bases at J, with 9 bases between the two ends. CDR3 length: 14 residues. Germline loops: CDR1 SGHVS, CDR2 FNYEAQ.

The count of this clone is one. The chain combines TRBV30 with TRBJ2-1; D is undetermined. The germline gives CDR1 GTSNPN, CDR2 SVGIG (reference sequence). The CDR3 contains 12 residues. V was shortened by 0 bases and J by 7 bases, with 7 bases between the two germline ends. CDR3 in amino acids: CAWSVQWNEQFF. Written as DNA, the CDR3 is TGTGCCTGGAGTGTACAATGGAATGAGCAGTTCTTC.

This clone has only a few counts. The chain joins TRBV6-5 to TRBJ1-1; 7 bases are a match to TRBD1. With 5 bases clipped from V and 6 bases from J, the junction kept 6 bases outside the gene matches. The CDR3 has 13 residues. The germline CDR1 and CDR2 sequences are MNHEY and SVGAGI. CDR3 in amino acids: CASSKQGTAEAFF. The CDR3 DNA reads TGTGCCAGCAGTAAACAGGGGACGGCTGAAGCTTTCTTT.

The rearrangement uses TRBV12-5 and TRBJ2-3, with 10 bases matching TRBD1. Unmatched junction bases numbered 3, after V lost 0 bases and J lost 3 bases. The CDR3 runs to 16 residues. Germline V gene sequence: CDR1 LGHNT, CDR2 FRNRAP. The CDR3 loop reads CASGLVSGQGTDTQYF. DNA of the CDR3: TGTGCTAGTGGTTTGGTCTCGGGACAGGGGACAGATACGCAGTATTTT.

This chain joins TRBV30 and TRBJ1-5; 8 bases align to TRBD1. CDR1 GTSNPN and CDR2 SVGIG come from the germline V gene (reference sequence). The J segment lost 5 bases and the V segment lost 2 bases, leaving 5 bases of the junction unmatched. There are 14 residues in the CDR3. CDR3 sequence: CAWSRGQEYQPQHF. CDR3 bases: TGTGCCTGGAGTCGGGGACAGGAGTATCAGCCCCAGCATTTT.

V usage is TRBV9 and J usage is TRBJ2-7; maybe TRBD2 (6 bases). V was pared by 1 base and J by 3 bases, with 8 bases between. Looked up from germline, CDR1 is SGDLS and CDR2 is YYNGEE. The CDR3 loop spans 13 amino acids. This chain's CDR3 is CASSVTGSYEQYF. For the CDR3, the DNA is TGTGCCAGCAGCGTAACCGGGAGCTACGAGCAGTACTTC.

The chain combines TRBV28 with TRBJ1-1; TRBD1 matches at 7 bases. Looked up from germline, CDR1 is MDHEN and CDR2 is SYDVKM. The CDR3 is 15 amino acids. Trimming took 2 bases from V and 1 from J; bases not matched to a gene: 4. CDR3 in amino acids: CASSLMGQPNTEAFF. CDR3 nucleotides: TGTGCCAGCAGTTTAATGGGACAGCCGAACACTGAAGCTTTCTTT. The whole variable domain, remainder taken from reference TRBV28 and TRBJ1-1, is DVKVTQSSRYLVKRTGEKVFLECVQDMDHENMFWYRQDPGLGLRLIYFSYDVKMKEKGDIPEGYSVSREKKERFSLILESASTNQTSMYLCASSLMGQPNTEAFFGQGTRLTVV.

The chain carries TRBV7-3 and TRBJ2-7; 9 bases match TRBD1. V lost 2 bases to trimming and J lost 5 bases; unmatched junction nucleotides: 4. From germline, CDR1 is SGHTA and CDR2 FQGTGA. The CDR3 spans 14 residues. In nucleotides, the CDR3 is TGTGCCAGCAGCTTATGGGACAGGGTGGACGAGCAGTACTTC. This translates into CASSLWDRVDEQYF.

This clone ranks as large. The chain links TRBV18 to TRBJ1-2; the D is unclear. The germline V gene encodes CDR1 KGHSH and CDR2 LQKENI. Trimming cost V 4 bases and J 6 bases, with 9 bases left between them. CDR3 length: 12 amino acids. The CDR3 coding sequence is TGTGCCAGCTCACATGGGTCTGATGGCTACACCTTC. Translated, it gives CASSHGSDGYTF.

This sequence joins TRBV25-1 and TRBJ2-1; perhaps D is TRBD1 or TRBD2 (6 bases each). CDR3 length: 16 amino acids. The V end lost 7 bases, the J end lost 0 bases, and 16 bases lay between the germline ends. Germline CDR1 is MGHDK and CDR2 is SYGVNS. This CDR3 is CASIGPGAFSYNEQFF. For the CDR3, the DNA is TGTGCCAGCATAGGGCCGGGGGCCTTCTCCTACAATGAGCAGTTCTTC.

V usage is TRBV29-1 and J usage is TRBJ2-2; D unresolved. Per the germline V gene, CDR1 is SQVTM and CDR2 is ANQGSEA. V was pared by 7 bases and J by 2 bases, with 5 bases between. The CDR3 has 11 amino acids. CDR3: CSATNTGELFF. For the CDR3, the DNA is TGCAGCGCGACAAACACCGGGGAGCTGTTTTTT.

This chain links TRBV11-2 with TRBJ1-3; TRBD1 is a possible D gene (5 bases). This CDR3 is 14 amino acids long. The ends were cut back, 3 bases at V and 1 base at J, with 7 bases in the middle. Germline V gives CDR1 SGHAT, CDR2 FQNNGV. This chain's CDR3 is CASSFRVSGNTIYF. Written as DNA, the CDR3 is TGTGCCAGCAGCTTCAGGGTATCTGGAAACACCATATATTTT.

The chain links TRBV2 to TRBJ2-5; the D gene is possibly TRBD1 (5 bases). Trimming removed 5 bases from V and 2 bases from J, with 12 bases in between. The CDR3 is 14 amino acids. Germline V gene lookup returns CDR1 SNHLY and CDR2 FYNNEI. The CDR3 nucleotides are TGTGCCAGCAGTCGACTCCGGACACAAGAGACCCAGTACTTC. Its protein is CASSRLRTQETQYF.

The chain combines TRBV18 with TRBJ2-1, with unresolved D. The germline gives CDR1 KGHSH, CDR2 LQKENI. CDR3 length equals 12 residues. The V and J ends lost 6 bases and 9 bases respectively, with 12 bases between them. CDR3 in amino acids: CASSLLDTEQFF. CDR3 in DNA: TGTGCCAGCTCCCTTCTAGACACTGAGCAGTTCTTC.

The CDR3 DNA follows: TGTGCCAGCAGCAAGACTAGCGGGGACTACGAGCAGTACTTC. Protein: CASSKTSGDYEQYF. V usage is TRBV7-2 and J usage is TRBJ2-7, with 11 bases identical to TRBD2. V lost 5 bases, J lost 3 bases, and 3 bases stayed unmatched. In germline, CDR1 is SGHTA, CDR2 FQGNSA. CDR3 length: 14 amino acids.

Here the CDR3 DNA reads TGTGCCAGCAGCAAAAGGGCTAGCGGGAGGCCCCTCGCCTACGAGCAGTACTTC. Residues: CASSKRASGRPLAYEQYF. The chain combines TRBV21-1 with TRBJ2-7; whether TRBD2, the table's D call, matches the DNA was not checked. TRBV21-1 is a listed pseudogene. CDR3 length equals 18 residues.

This clone occurred a few times. The chain links TRBV9 to TRBJ1-1; the D is unclear. The ends were cut back, 4 bases at V and 4 bases at J, with 11 bases in the middle. The V gene's germline CDR1 is SGDLS and CDR2 YYNGEE. The length of the CDR3 is 13 residues. The CDR3 is CASSPRPSTEAFF. CDR3 sequence (DNA): TGTGCCAGCAGCCCGAGGCCCAGCACTGAAGCTTTCTTT.

The chain recombines TRBV27 with TRBJ2-1, with 9 nucleotides matching TRBD1. V lost 0 bases and J lost 6; bases outside the gene matches: 6. There are 16 residues in the CDR3. The V gene's germline CDR1 is MNHEY and CDR2 SMNVEV (reference sequence). CDR3 sequence (DNA): TGTGCCAGCAGTTTATCCAGAGGGACAGGGATCAATGAGCAGTTCTTC. It encodes CASSLSRGTGINEQFF.

The chain has TRBV27 and TRBJ1-1; D remains ambiguous. CDR1 MNHEY and CDR2 SMNVEV come from the germline V gene (reference sequence). The CDR3 runs 15 residues. V dropped 0 bases and J dropped 1 base, with 9 bases sitting between them. The CDR3 reads CASSLSVLSNTEAFF. DNA for the CDR3: TGTGCCAGCAGTTTATCGGTACTTTCGAACACTGAAGCTTTCTTT.

The chain uses TRBV7-2 and TRBJ1-1; D gene uncertain. Trimming pared 5 bases from V and 6 bases from J, leaving 19 bases between. The germline CDR1 and CDR2 sequences are SGHTA and FQGNSA. CDR3 length: 15 amino acids. The CDR3 nucleotides are TGTGCCAGCAGCCGGGGTCCATCGGCAGGCGCTGAAGCTTTCTTT. Residues: CASSRGPSAGAEAFF.